The rows below give T cell receptor beta chains drawn from one sample of a study of blood T cell repertoires in COVID-19. Data came from immunoSEQ multiplex PCR; TCRdb stores just in-frame clones and leaves some out. This table holds around 250,000 clones, 70% to 90% found once. The sequencing input was PBMCs or T cells enriched from blood (not recorded which). These receptors were collected from a man aged 18 to 29 who had recovered from COVID-19. CDR3s include the opening cysteine and the closing phenylalanine or tryptophan. A D gene is named only where the DNA matches it firmly. Rows may omit the clone size; those that give it use once, few, many or a size class.

TRBV24-1	TRBD2	.	TRBJ2-7	TGTGCCACCAGTGATTGGACAAGCGGGAGGGCCGGCGAGCAGTACTTC	CATSDWTSGRAGEQYF
TRBV4-2	.	.	TRBJ1-4	TGTGCCAGCAGCCAAGGGGGCAGAGGTGAAAAACTGTTTTTT	CASSQGGRGEKLFF
TRBV7-2	.	once	TRBJ1-2	TGTGCCAGCGAGAATCCCCCAGGGCTCTATGGCTACACCTTC	CASENPPGLYGYTF
TRBV27	TRBD1	few	TRBJ1-6	TGTGCCAGCAGTTTATTTCAGGGGGCGCGTTCACCCCTCCACTTT	CASSLFQGARSPLHF
TRBV2	.	.	TRBJ1-5	TGTGCCAGCAGTGTGGTCGGTGATCAGCCCCAGCATTTT	CASSVVGDQPQHF
TRBV4-1	.	.	TRBJ2-1	TGCGCCAGCAGCCAAGATAGCGGACACCGTTGGGATGAGCAGTTCTTC	CASSQDSGHRWDEQFF
TRBV2	TRBD1	.	TRBJ2-5	TGTGCCAATAGGGACAGGGGTCTAGAGACCCAGTACTTC	CANRDRGLETQYF
TRBV2	TRBD1	.	TRBJ1-2	TGTGCCAGCAAGCCGGGACAGAGCTATGGCTACACCTTC	CASKPGQSYGYTF
TRBV6-1	.	.	TRBJ1-6	TGTGCCAGCAGTGAAGTAGGGGTGTCACCCCTCCACTTT	CASSEVGVSPLHF
TRBV27	TRBD2	.	TRBJ2-7	TGTGCCAGCAGTTTAATCGGCGCTAGCGGGAGCTACGAGCAGTACTTC	CASSLIGASGSYEQYF
TRBV2	TRBD1	.	TRBJ1-5	TGTGCCAGCAGTGCCCAGGGACAGGGGGCGGGGCAGCCCCAGCATTTT	CASSAQGQGAGQPQHF
TRBV6-5	.	.	TRBJ2-3	TGTGCCAGCAGTTACTCAAGTCCGGGGAGAGATACGCAGTATTTT	CASSYSSPGRDTQYF
TRBV27	.	.	TRBJ2-1	TGTGCCAGCAGTTTATTCGCTAGCGACGATGAGCAGTTCTTC	CASSLFASDDEQFF
TRBV9	.	.	TRBJ2-3	TGTGCCAGCAGCGTATTGGACTACCCTAACCCCACAGATACGCAGTATTTT	CASSVLDYPNPTDTQYF
TRBV12-3/TRBV12-4	.	.	TRBJ2-5	TGTGCCAGCAGTTTTTCCACCCCCGGGGCCCAGTACTTC	CASSFSTPGAQYF
TRBV11-3	TRBD2	.	TRBJ2-3	TGTGCCAGCAGCCGTGACGGGGGGTCTGAAGATACGCAGTATTTT	CASSRDGGSEDTQYF
TRBV9	.	few	TRBJ2-3	TGTGCCAGCAGCTCCGGGGGACGCAGTGGGACAGATACGCAGTATTTT	CASSSGGRSGTDTQYF
TRBV19	.	.	TRBJ1-5	TGTGCCAGTAGTGTTAATATTCCTAGCAATCAGCCCCAGCATTTT	CASSVNIPSNQPQHF
TRBV28	.	.	TRBJ2-2	TGTGCCAGCACCCTTTATCCTCCCGGGGAGCTGTTTTTT	CASTLYPPGELFF
TRBV4-1	.	.	TRBJ1-2	TGCGCCAGCAGCCAAGACCTCTCGGACAGACTCTTGTGGTATGGCTACACCTTC	CASSQDLSDRLLWYGYTF
TRBV5-1	TRBD1	.	TRBJ2-2	TGCGCCAGCAGCGGGACAGGGGACGCCACTTTCGGGGAGCTGTTTTTT	CASSGTGDATFGELFF
TRBV6-5	TRBD2	.	TRBJ2-1	TGTGCCACCACATCGGTCGCGGGGGGGCCCTATGAGCAGTTCTTC	CATTSVAGGPYEQFF
TRBV27	.	.	TRBJ2-1	TGTGCCAGCCTTCGAGGGGGTCAGCAGTTCTTC	CASLRGGQQFF
TRBV10-1	TRBD2	once	TRBJ2-2	TGCGCCAGCAGTGAGCCGGGACTAGCGGGGCTTCCCGGGGAGCTGTTTTTT	CASSEPGLAGLPGELFF
TRBV6-5	.	.	TRBJ2-7	TGTGCCAGCAGGGCGACACCGAGCTCCTACGAGCAGTACTTC	CASRATPSSYEQYF
TRBV27	TRBD1	.	TRBJ1-2	TGTGCCAGCAGAATGACAGGGACCAACTATGGCTACACCTTC	CASRMTGTNYGYTF
TRBV4-1	.	.	TRBJ2-7	TGCGCCAGCAGCCAAGATTTACTAGTACTCGAGCAGTACTTC	CASSQDLLVLEQYF
TRBV3-1/TRBV3-2	TRBD1	.	TRBJ2-7	TGTGCCAGCAGCCGGTTGCCGGGACAGCTGGTACTCCCGTCCGAGATCGAGCAGTACTTC	CASSRLPGQLVLPSEIEQYF
TRBV12-3/TRBV12-4	.	.	TRBJ1-2	TGTGCCAGCAGTTTAGCCCGGGGCTATGGCTACACCTTC	CASSLARGYGYTF
TRBV7-8	TRBD2	.	TRBJ2-3	TGTGCCAGCAGCTTAGATAACTTTAGGCTAGCGGGAACGGGAGATACGCAGTATTTT	CASSLDNFRLAGTGDTQYF
TRBV2	.	.	TRBJ2-7	TGTGCCAGCAGTGATCAGGGGAACGAGCAGTACTTC	CASSDQGNEQYF
TRBV5-1	TRBD1	.	TRBJ2-1	TGCGCCAGCAGCCTACAGGGGGCGCGATACAATGAGCAGTTCTTC	CASSLQGARYNEQFF
TRBV28	.	.	TRBJ2-2	TGTGCCAGCAGTCCCGGGACTCTGAACACCGGGGAGCTGTTTTTT	CASSPGTLNTGELFF
TRBV18	.	.	TRBJ1-2	TGTGCCAGCTCATCAAACGAGGGCTATGGCTACACCTTC	CASSSNEGYGYTF
TRBV6-5	.	.	TRBJ1-4	TGTGCCAGCAGTTACGGCCCGGGAATGAGTGAAAAACTGTTTTTT	CASSYGPGMSEKLFF
TRBV6-4	.	.	TRBJ2-7	TGTGCCAGCACCTCACAACGCCCCTACGAGCAGTACTTC	CASTSQRPYEQYF
TRBV13	TRBD2	.	TRBJ2-3	TGTGCCAGCAACGAAGCGGGAGGGCCTCGAGGAGATACGCAGTATTTT	CASNEAGGPRGDTQYF
TRBV4-1	TRBD1	.	TRBJ2-7	TGCGCCAGCAGCCCCGGGGGACAGGGGTCGTACGAGCAGTACTTC	CASSPGGQGSYEQYF
TRBV5-1	.	.	TRBJ2-1	TGCGCCAGCAGCTTGGTGCCGGAGAGGAATGAGCAGTTCTTC	CASSLVPERNEQFF
TRBV3-1/TRBV3-2	.	.	TRBJ2-3	TGTGCCAGCAGCCAAGGCGGCTCTAGCACAGATACGCAGTATTTT	CASSQGGSSTDTQYF
TRBV27	.	.	TRBJ1-6	TGTGCCAGCAGTCCCCGTAGCAATTATAATTCACCCCTCCACTTT	CASSPRSNYNSPLHF